The present entry profiles one T cell receptor beta chain with its context. Its antigen target is currently unknown. The input lacks base qualities; no much larger clone sits a single base away. Participants in the prospective study were aged roughly 18 to 100 years, lived in 20 to 30 United States geographic areas, and enrolled through a virtual design. To assign participants to cohorts, the prospective study relied on clinical history that participants themselves reported in a screening survey and a study questionnaire. Exposed participants had been in contact with someone with a PCR-confirmed or clinician-diagnosed COVID-19 case within 2 weeks of study entry. In the prospective study, mobile phlebotomists collected whole blood, serum and a nasopharyngeal or oropharyngeal swab from each participant. Additional blood draws and questionnaires over an approximately two-month period could optionally be provided by prospective study participants. Before DNA extraction, blood samples from the prospective study were shipped at room temperature or frozen.

The data were obtained in a study of blood T cell repertoires in COVID-19 (dated by TCRdb to about 2020). Looking at the study overall: The collaborator samples originated in the United States, Italy and Spain and spanned the acute and convalescent phases of COVID-19. The prospective study material was composed of cDNA or gDNA derived from T cells, B-cell-depleted T cells, or PBMCs. Subjects who had been exposed to COVID-19, were actively infected with it, or had recovered from it provided the deeply sampled blood TCRbeta repertoires that made up the dataset. A freely available public database, intended as a resource for researchers studying the immune response to SARS-CoV-2, is where the repertoires were released. The samples were drawn from the first 160 participants of the ongoing ImmuneRACE study and from roughly 1,300 subjects provided by 6 global collaborators. A de-identified subject ID, COVID-19 status, age in years and sex were almost always included in the sample metadata. Where HLA class I and class II types were available, the types were taken from metadata supplied by the sample provider, not from assay-based typing.

TCRbeta CDR3 regions were amplified from genomic DNA using the immunoSEQ Assay, a bias-controlled multiplex PCR. The paper's data handling went like this. The number of nucleated cells in each sample was estimated from the amplification of reference gene primers within the assay. Sequence reads were collapsed and filtered to measure the absolute abundance of every unique TCRbeta CDR3 rearrangement. For each sample, productive Simpson clonality was calculated as the square root of Simpson's diversity index across productive rearrangements. TCRdb re-hosts the immuneACCESS table, in-frame sequences only. Its copies lack some clones; in the studies checked, an unresolved V gene accounts for under half of them, and the cause for the rest is not known. The V and J calls and clone size are taken from that table; D and trimming were inferred from the DNA. Recorded for this sample are 350,000 to 450,000 clones; around nine tenths of them occurred a single time. The ten largest make up 1.2% to 1.5% of the sample.

From cysteine to phenylalanine, the CDR3 is 15 amino acids long. The kept DNA is CDR3 alone, 45 bases in frame from the first base. CDR1 and CDR2 (SGHRS, YFSETQ) derive from the germline V gene. At the junction V is shortened by 5 bases and J by 4 bases, with 15 bases in between. Overall results and qualifications from the work: The quantity of clinical and demographic metadata differed by source and by participant and was supplied without curation.

Here the chain combines TRBV5-1 and TRBJ2-2; TRBD1 is possibly the D segment (7 matching bases). Sequencing was performed on PBMCs or T cells enriched from blood (not recorded which). The source of this sequence is a woman aged 18-30 years who had been exposed to COVID-19. The nucleotide sequence is TGCGCCAGCAGACGCGGGGACAGCAGCACCGGGGAGCTGTTTTTT. The resulting protein is CASRRGDSSTGELFF.